The following is a T cell receptor (beta chain) sequence with its context. The data stem from a study of PD-L1 blockade in urothelial cancer. Study-wide background: Samples came from 3 weeks, at the second dose, and 6 weeks into treatment.

A spike-in of synthetic TCR analog templates was added to each PCR. Repertoires were generated with immunoSEQ multiplex PCR, while TCRdb's copy carries only in-frame clones and drops some. The sample has some 100,000 clones, about nine tenths seen once. The germline CDR1 and CDR2 sequences are SGDLS and YYNGEE. The J segment lost 8 bases and the V segment lost 2 bases, leaving 13 bases of the junction unmatched. The CDR3 length is 16 residues. The sequence was collected from an elderly woman with urothelial cancer. Sequenced here: PBMCs, sampled around atezolizumab (anti-PD-L1) treatment. This sequence joins TRBV9 and TRBJ2-1; 7 nucleotides align to TRBD2. The CDR3 loop reads CASSVQPAGTEDEQFF. The CDR3 bases are TGTGCCAGCAGCGTCCAGCCAGCGGGAACTGAGGATGAGCAGTTCTTC.